This T cell receptor beta chain comes out of a study of CD8+ T cells in alopecia areata. Study-level information: Once tofacitinib had been taken for 6 to 18 months, 6 months off drug followed. Findings and limits, study-wide: The study found higher clonality in lesional than normal scalp, especially in alopecia totalis/universalis. Scalp sample sequencing also detects resident alphabeta T cells of normal skin.

The sequencing template was cDNA reverse transcribed from extracted RNA. Here immunoSEQ multiplex PCR was the method, and the copy in TCRdb shows in-frame clones only, minus some. In the table there are some 170,000 clones, approximately 65% of which are singletons. CDR1 and CDR2 from the germline V gene are LNHDA and SQIVND (reference sequence). Deletions cut 3 bases from V and 0 bases from J, with 12 bases between. This CDR3 is built from 16 residues. Sorted out of PBMCs were CD4+ T cells and CD8+ T cells. Concerning this clone: Its antigen is undetermined.

This TCR was sampled from a human donor with alopecia areata. Specimen: CD8+ T cells sorted from blood, collected at week 0. The gene calls are TRBV19 and TRBJ2-1, with D perhaps being TRBD1 or TRBD2 (5 bases each). CDR3 nucleotide sequence: TGTGCCAGTAGTATGAGGTGGGGGAGCTCCTACAATGAGCAGTTCTTC. This gives the protein CASSMRWGSSYNEQFF.